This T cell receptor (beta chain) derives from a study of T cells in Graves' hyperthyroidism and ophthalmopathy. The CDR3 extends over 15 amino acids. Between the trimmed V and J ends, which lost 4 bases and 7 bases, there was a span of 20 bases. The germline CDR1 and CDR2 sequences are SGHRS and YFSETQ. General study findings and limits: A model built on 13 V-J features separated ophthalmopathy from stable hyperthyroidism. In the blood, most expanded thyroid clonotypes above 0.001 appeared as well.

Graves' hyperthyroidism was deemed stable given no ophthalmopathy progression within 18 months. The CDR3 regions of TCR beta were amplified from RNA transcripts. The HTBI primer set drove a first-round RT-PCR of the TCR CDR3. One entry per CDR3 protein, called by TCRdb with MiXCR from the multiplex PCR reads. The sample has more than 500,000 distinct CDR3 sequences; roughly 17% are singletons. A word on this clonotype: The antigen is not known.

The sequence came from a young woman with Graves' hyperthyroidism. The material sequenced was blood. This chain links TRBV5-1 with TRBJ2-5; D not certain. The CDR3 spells CASSPNPYDLRTQYF. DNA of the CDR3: TGCGCCAGCAGCCCGAACCCTTACGACTTGCGGACCCAGTACTTC.